A single sample gave rise to the 23 T cell receptor beta chains below, sequenced in a study of early T cells in non-severe SARS-CoV-2 infection. MiXCR was run by TCRdb on the 5' RACE reads, yielding one entry per CDR3 protein. The table has 55,000 to 85,000 distinct CDR3 sequences, roughly 15% seen once. The specimen sequenced was whole blood. These receptors were obtained from an adult who was a healthcare worker with PCR-confirmed SARS-CoV-2 infection or an uninfected control (not recorded which).

Ten or more counts support this clonotype. This chain links TRBV7-9 with TRBJ1-3; 7 nucleotides match TRBD1. The germline V gene has CDR1 SEHNR and CDR2 FQNEAQ (reference sequence). V was pared by 2 bases and J by 2 bases, with 6 bases of the junction left unmatched. The CDR3 length is 16 residues. The DNA for the CDR3 is TGTGCCAGCAGCTTAAGGGGGCAGCTTACTGGAAACACCATATATTTT. Its protein is CASSLRGQLTGNTIYF.

The chain carries TRBV11-2 and TRBJ2-1; D is perhaps TRBD2 (6 bases). Looked up from germline, CDR1 is SGHAT and CDR2 is FQNNGV. V was cut by 0 bases and J by 4 bases, with 13 bases left in between. The CDR3 is 16 amino acids. The CDR3 coding sequence is TGTGCCAGCAGCTTAGAGGCGGGGCTTCGATACAATGAGCAGTTCTTC. Amino acid sequence: CASSLEAGLRYNEQFF.

This clonotype has a handful of counts. CDR3 protein: CASSLQMGQGSEAFF. The CDR3 nucleotides are TGTGCCAGCAGCCTCCAGATGGGACAGGGGTCTGAAGCTTTCTTT. V and J are TRBV7-2 and TRBJ1-1, with 10 bases fitting TRBD1. The V gene end was trimmed by 5 bases and the J gene end by 6 bases; junction bases not matched to a gene: 9. This CDR3 comprises 15 residues. The germline CDR1 and CDR2 sequences are SGHTA and FQGNSA.

This clonotype was found a few times. The J gene is TRBJ1-2, the V gene TRBV28, with D possibly TRBD1 on 5 matching bases. Germline V gives CDR1 MDHEN, CDR2 SYDVKM. This CDR3 is 13 amino acids long. V lost 0 bases to trimming and J lost 8 bases, with 10 bases between them. CDR3 nucleotide sequence: TGTGCCAGCAGTTTATGGCTCAGGGAGGGCTACACCTTC. Translating it yields CASSLWLREGYTF.

The chain carries TRBV29-1 and TRBJ2-6; no reliable D call. The CDR3 covers 13 residues. Germline V lookup: CDR1 SQVTM, CDR2 ANQGSEA. Trimming took 5 bases from V and 1 from J, leaving 6 bases between them. The CDR3 is CSVRPSGANVLTF. In DNA, the CDR3 is TGCAGCGTTAGACCGTCTGGGGCCAACGTCCTGACTTTC.

This clonotype was detected ten times or more. The V call is TRBV20-1, the J call TRBJ2-1; 13 bases align to TRBD2. The J segment lost 4 bases and the V segment lost 5 bases, leaving 5 bases of the junction unmatched. Germline assignment: CDR1 DFQATT and CDR2 SNEGSKA (reference sequence). The CDR3 is 15 amino acids. CDR3 nucleotides: TGCAGTGCTCGGACTAGCGGGGGTGATTACAATGAGCAGTTCTTC. As protein: CSARTSGGDYNEQFF.

The table lists this clonotype with a few counts. V usage is TRBV19 and J usage is TRBJ2-3; the D is unclear. The V gene's germline CDR1 is LNHDA and CDR2 SQIVND (reference sequence). This CDR3 has 13 residues. Trimming removed 1 base at V and 3 bases at J, with 5 bases between. The DNA of the CDR3 is TGTGCCAGTAGTATAGGAGTAACAGATACGCAGTATTTT. Protein sequence: CASSIGVTDTQYF.

The chain couples TRBV19 to TRBJ2-6; possibly TRBD2 for D (5 bases). Trimming left V 3 bases short and J 0 bases short, with 12 bases between. Germline V gene sequence: CDR1 LNHDA, CDR2 SQIVND (reference sequence). The CDR3 extends over 17 amino acids. CDR3 DNA: TGTGCCAGTAGTATTAATTCGGGAAGCTCTGGGGCCAACGTCCTGACTTTC. It yields the protein CASSINSGSSGANVLTF.

This clonotype was recorded many times. This sequence joins TRBV29-1 and TRBJ2-1; 7 nucleotides align to TRBD1. The germline V gene has CDR1 SQVTM and CDR2 ANQGSEA. V lost 6 bases, J lost 10 bases, and 12 bases stayed unmatched. There are 13 residues in the CDR3. As DNA, the CDR3 is TGCAGCGTACCACCTCAGGGGGTAGAGGAGCAGTTCTTC. Translation: CSVPPQGVEEQFF.

The rearrangement uses TRBV9 and TRBJ1-5; no clear D. From germline, CDR1 is SGDLS and CDR2 YYNGEE. With 0 bases removed from V and 1 base from J, the gap between germline ends came to 5 bases. The CDR3 length is 14 residues. CDR3 in DNA: TGTGCCAGCAGCGTAGGTGGGAGCAATCAGCCCCAGCATTTT. Protein product: CASSVGGSNQPQHF.

The table lists this clonotype with many counts. CDR3 region: CSGRDRSRDTQYF. The CDR3 region has the DNA TGCAGCGGCCGGGACCGCTCCAGAGATACGCAGTATTTT. The rearrangement joins TRBV29-1 to TRBJ2-3; D possibly matches TRBD1 or TRBD2 (5 bases each). Germline CDR1 reads SQVTM; CDR2 reads ANQGSEA. V lost 7 bases and J lost 5, with 16 bases in between. CDR3 length equals 13 residues.

Ten or more counts support this clonotype. The rearrangement joins TRBV6-1 to TRBJ2-1; D call uncertain. The V end was cut by 2 bases, the J end by 6 bases, with 8 bases between. From germline, CDR1 is MNHNS and CDR2 SASEGT. The CDR3 sequence is 13 residues long. The CDR3 nucleotides read TGTGCCAGCAGTGAAATGGCTAGCAATGAGCAGTTCTTC. This gives the protein CASSEMASNEQFF.

This clonotype was seen ten or more times. The rearrangement joins TRBV5-5 to TRBJ1-6; 8 bases map to TRBD1. The ends lost 4 bases at V and 1 base at J; junction bases unmatched: 4. This CDR3 spans 16 amino acids. Germline V lookup: CDR1 SGHKS, CDR2 YYEKEE (reference sequence). The CDR3 spells CASSLDRGSYNSPLHF. The CDR3 DNA reads as TGTGCCAGCAGCCTCGACAGGGGATCCTATAATTCACCCCTCCACTTT.

This clonotype has a handful of counts. The chain has TRBV18 and TRBJ2-2; D may be TRBD1 (5 bases). CDR3 size: 16 residues. Trimming cost V 2 bases and J 4 bases, with 14 bases left between them. CDR1 and CDR2 (germline): KGHSH, LQKENI. Here the CDR3 reads CASSPAQGQGTGELFF. CDR3 nucleotides: TGTGCCAGCTCACCAGCCCAGGGTCAGGGCACCGGGGAGCTGTTTTTT.

This clonotype appeared many times. The chain joins TRBV6-4 to TRBJ2-3; 11 bases align to TRBD2. Trimming removed 6 bases from V and 1 base from J; junction bases left unmatched: 3. The CDR3 is made up of 15 amino acids. CDR1 is MRHNA, CDR2 SNTAGT, per germline. CDR3 coding DNA: TGTGCCAGCAGCCCGACTAGCGGGGGCACAGATACGCAGTATTTT. Its protein is CASSPTSGGTDTQYF.

This chain connects TRBV19 to TRBJ2-1; a weak D match, TRBD2 (6 bases). The CDR3 is 13 amino acids. Trimming left V 4 bases short and J 3 bases short, with 7 bases between. The germline V gene has CDR1 LNHDA and CDR2 SQIVND (reference sequence). The CDR3 region has the DNA TGTGCCAGTAGTACGGGACTCTACAATGAGCAGTTCTTC. It is translated as CASSTGLYNEQFF.

The chain couples TRBV18 to TRBJ1-5, with 7 bases identical to TRBD1. This CDR3 is 14 amino acids long. Germline CDR1 and CDR2: KGHSH and LQKENI. V trimming: 3 bases; J trimming: 4 bases; junction bases outside the gene matches: 3. CDR3 nucleotide sequence: TGTGCCAGCTCACCGAAGGGGGCTAATCAGCCCCAGCATTTT. Protein: CASSPKGANQPQHF.

This clonotype was counted only a few times. This rearrangement joins TRBV29-1 to TRBJ1-5; TRBD1 matches 9 bases. Germline V CDR1 and CDR2: SQVTM, ANQGSEA. The CDR3 has 13 residues. V lost 6 bases to trimming and J lost 7 bases; unmatched junction nucleotides: 7. The CDR3 spells CSVGTGNGQPQHF. The CDR3 DNA sequence: TGCAGCGTAGGGACAGGGAATGGCCAGCCCCAGCATTTT.

This clonotype was picked up a small number of times. The chain uses TRBV12-3 or TRBV12-4 and TRBJ1-1; TRBD1 is a possible D gene (6 bases). There are 13 residues in the CDR3. V was clipped by 5 bases and J by 4 bases, with 11 bases between them. The CDR3 spells CASSQGQTTEAFF. DNA of the CDR3: TGTGCCAGCAGTCAGGGACAAACCACTGAAGCTTTCTTT.

This clonotype was recorded many times. The V and J genes are TRBV29-1 and TRBJ2-7; 9 nucleotides match TRBD1. The germline V gene encodes CDR1 SQVTM and CDR2 ANQGSEA. V shed 6 bases, J shed 2 bases, and the junction held 5 bases outside the gene matches. CDR3 length: 13 residues. DNA for the CDR3: TGCAGCGTCGGGACAGGGACTACCTACGAGCAGTACTTC. Protein sequence: CSVGTGTTYEQYF.

The rearrangement joins TRBV5-5 to TRBJ1-3, with no clear D. Deletions cut 7 bases from V and 0 bases from J, with 14 bases between. Per germline, CDR1 SGHKS and CDR2 YYEKEE (reference sequence). CDR3 length: 15 residues. CDR3 nucleotide sequence: TGTGCCAGCGAGCTTGACGGTAGCTCTGGAAACACCATATATTTT. Translated: CASELDGSSGNTIYF. The full variable domain, rest sourced from reference TRBV5-5 and TRBJ1-3, is DAGVTQSPTHLIKTRGQQVTLRCSPISGHKSVSWYQQVLGQGPQFIFQYYEKEERGRGNFPDRFSARQFPNYSSELNVNALLLGDSALYLCASELDGSSGNTIYFGEGSWLTVV.

In DNA, the CDR3 is TGCAGTGCTAAAGGGGGCAGGAGCACTGAAGCTTTCTTT. Translated, it gives CSAKGGRSTEAFF. The V call is TRBV20-1, the J call TRBJ1-1; 7 bases fit TRBD1. CDR1 is DFQATT and CDR2 is SNEGSKA in the germline V gene (reference sequence). The CDR3 spans 13 residues. Losses at the gene ends were 4 bases for V and 4 bases for J; bases not matched to a gene: 6.

This clonotype was seen many times. The chain uses TRBV5-1 and TRBJ2-1; D not resolved. CDR1 and CDR2 (germline): SGHRS, YFSETQ. V was trimmed by 0 bases and J by 8 bases, leaving 9 bases between them. The CDR3 runs 13 residues. In nucleotides, the CDR3 is TGCGCCAGCAGCTTGGCGAGAAACGATGAGCAGTTCTTC. It is translated as CASSLARNDEQFF.